These T cell receptor beta chains were read from a single sample in a study of tumor-infiltrating lymphocytes in primary liver carcinoma. TCRdb analysed the multiplex PCR reads with MiXCR anew, one entry per CDR3 protein. Of fewer than 200,000 distinct CDR3 sequences listed, about 85% are singletons. The material sequenced was tumor tissue from primary liver carcinoma. These receptor sequences come from a man aged 40-55 years with primary liver carcinoma and hepatitis B virus infection. CDR3s include the opening cysteine and the closing phenylalanine or tryptophan. D genes are given only for firm matches. The listing skips clone size in some rows; elsewhere it reads once, few, many or a size class.

J gene	clone size	D gene	V gene	CDR3 protein	CDR3 DNA
TRBJ2-7	many	-	TRBV5-6	CASTRTPSSYEQYF	TGTGCCAGCACCCGGACACCGAGCTCCTACGAGCAGTACTTC
TRBJ1-4	-	-	TRBV7-9	CASSWASGRSGGRLFF	TGTGCCAGCAGCTGGGCTTCAGGAAGGTCCGGTGGAAGACTGTTTTTT
TRBJ2-2	-	TRBD1	TRBV4-3	CASSQYHCTGGYTGELFF	TGCGCCAGCAGCCAATATCATTGCACAGGGGGGTACACCGGGGAACTGTTTTTT
TRBJ2-6	once	-	TRBV11-2	CATQRPRSGAKVLIF	TGTGCCACCCAACGGCCGCGCTCTGGGGCCAAGGTCCTGATTTTC
TRBJ2-1	once	-	TRBV11-1	CANSPGDPNEHFF	TGTGCCAACAGCCCTGGTGATCCGAATGAGCACTTCTTC
TRBJ1-1	many	TRBD1	TRBV28	CASSLRDRNTEAFF	TGTGCCAGCAGTTTACGGGACAGGAACACTGAAGCTTTCTTT
TRBJ2-5	-	-	TRBV5-5	CTSNSKSRGETQYF	TGTACCAGCAACTCGAAGAGTAGGGGAGAGACCCAGTACTTC
TRBJ2-7	few	TRBD1	TRBV11-2	CASCTGGYEQYF	TGTGCCAGCTGTACAGGGGGCTACGAGCAGTACTTC
TRBJ2-1	-	TRBD1	TRBV11-1	CANTSSRDRGLNEQFF	TGCGCCAACACCTCGTCCCGAGACAGGGGCTTAAATGAGCAGTTCTTC
TRBJ2-5	-	TRBD1	TRBV5-4	CASYPGQGGQGTEYF	TGTGCCAGCTACCCGGGACAGGGAGGCCAAGGGACCGAGTACTTC
TRBJ2-7	-	TRBD1	TRBV11-2	CAKLTMDRGNEQYF	TGTGCCAAGCTTACGATGGACAGGGGAAACGAGCAGTACTTC
TRBJ2-1	-	TRBD2	TRBV11-2	CASSPRPLAGDSGEPFF	TGTGCCAGCAGCCCACGACCACTAGCGGGAGATAGTGGTGAGCCGTTCTTC
TRBJ1-4	once	-	TRBV29-1	CSAQKGSLNKKLFF	TGCAGCGCCCAAAAAGGGAGCCTGAATAAAAAACTGTTTTTT
TRBJ2-1	-	-	TRBV4-3	CANSQELYSEYNEQFF	TGCGCCAACAGCCAAGAACTCTACTCAGAATACAATGAGCAATTCTTC
TRBJ2-3	-	-	TRBV11-1	CASSSIGTDTLYF	TGTGCCAGCAGCTCTATCGGTACAGATACGCTGTATTTT
TRBJ2-1	-	-	TRBV29-1	CCAPDGGRVGEQFF	TGCTGTGCCCCGGATGGCGGCCGGGTAGGAGAGCAATTCTTC
TRBJ2-3	-	TRBD2	TRBV6-2/TRBV6-3	CASSYLAGGPTDIQYF	TGTGCCAGCAGTTACCTAGCGGGAGGGCCGACAGATATACAGTATTTT
TRBJ2-6	-	-	TRBV6-5	CASSYSPKAGTNVLTF	TGTGCCAGCAGTTACTCCCCAAAGGCTGGGACCAACGTCCTGACTTTC
TRBJ2-3	-	-	TRBV5-1	CASSLNGRSSIDTQYF	TGCGCCAGCAGCTTGAACGGCCGCTCTAGCATAGATACGCAGTATTTT
TRBJ2-1	-	TRBD2	TRBV5-1	CASSLRLAGGGQQFF	TGCGCCAGCAGCCTAAGACTAGCTGGAGGAGGACAGCAGTTCTTC
TRBJ2-1	-	TRBD2	TRBV28	CTSSRVGGLAGDKRLYEQLF	TGTACCAGCAGCCGGGTCGGGGGACTAGCGGGAGATAAAAGGTTATATGAGCAGCTCTTC
TRBJ2-3	-	TRBD2	TRBV11-2	CASSPGGASGGDRQYF	TGTGCCAGCAGCCCCGGGGGGGCTAGCGGAGGGGATAGGCAGTATTTT
TRBJ2-7	-	-	TRBV10-3	CAISGPGKHEHHF	TGCGCCATCAGTGGGCCGGGGAAGCACGAGCACCACTTC
TRBJ1-1	-	-	TRBV29-1	CSVELDLMDTEAFF	TGCAGCGTTGAACTTGACCTCATGGACACTGAAGCTTTCTTT
TRBJ2-2	-	-	TRBV14	CASSLPRSSNTGELFF	TGTGCCAGCAGCCTCCCGAGGAGTTCGAACACCGGGGAGCTGTTTTTT
TRBJ1-6	-	-	TRBV25-1	CTSSELEDTNSPLHF	TGTACCAGCAGTGAATTAGAGGACACAAATTCACCTCTCCACTTT
TRBJ2-6	-	TRBD2	TRBV6-5	CASSYNPSGSTGPNVLTF	TGTGCCAGCAGTTATAATCCCAGCGGGAGTACTGGGCCCAACGTCCTGACTTTC
TRBJ2-5	-	-	TRBV5-1	CAGSPLGVGGKTQYF	TGCGCCGGCAGCCCATTGGGGGTCGGGGGAAAGACCCAGTACTTC
TRBJ1-1	-	-	TRBV14	CVSRPRLEVGTEAFF	TGTGTCAGCAGACCCAGACTTGAGGTAGGCACTGAAGCTTTCTTT
TRBJ1-6	-	TRBD1	TRBV4-1	CASSQDRGQGRNSAVHF	TGCGCCAGCAGCCAAGATCGGGGACAGGGCCGGAATTCAGCCGTCCACTTT
TRBJ2-7	-	TRBD1	TRBV11-1	CVSRGKRSYEHYF	TGTGTCAGCAGGGGGAAGCGATCATACGAGCATTACTTC
TRBJ2-1	-	TRBD1	TRBV6-1	CASSEQQGAYNERLF	TGTGCCAGCAGTGAACAACAGGGGGCCTACAATGAGCGGCTCTTC
TRBJ1-2	-	TRBD1	TRBV6-1	CANTLYFTGQGQTNYGYTF	TGTGCCAACACCTTGTACTTTACTGGACAGGGGCAGACTAATTATGGCTACACCTTC
TRBJ2-3	-	-	TRBV11-1	CVSSSEGSSVGARTNTQYF	TGTGTCAGCAGCTCTGAGGGAAGCTCTGTTGGAGCCCGCACAAATACGCAGTATTTT
TRBJ2-1	-	-	TRBV29-1	CSVGTPISYNEQFF	TGCAGTGTCGGGACTCCGATCTCCTACAATGAGCAGTTCTTC
TRBJ2-4	many	-	TRBV29-1	CSARPNAKNIQYF	TGCAGCGCCCGGCCCAACGCCAAAAACATTCAGTACTTC